The 30 T cell receptor beta chains given below trace back to one sample, sequenced in a study of OX40 agonist ivuxolimab in advanced cancers. Clones were read by immunoSEQ multiplex PCR, and TCRdb kept only the in-frame ones, dropping some. The sample lists some 50,000 clones; approximately 91% were seen once. The sample here was CD4+ or CD8+ T cells sorted from blood, taken in a trial of the OX40 agonist ivuxolimab. These receptors came from an adult with an advanced solid tumor such as melanoma, head and neck, liver or kidney cancer.

The chain combines TRBV27 with TRBJ2-3; D ambiguous. Trimming stripped 5 bases from V and 6 bases from J, with 12 bases between. Germline CDR1 is MNHEY and CDR2 is SMNVEV (reference sequence). This CDR3 has 13 amino acids. The CDR3 spells CASSPRMKDTQYF. CDR3 nucleotide sequence: TGTGCCAGCAGTCCTAGAATGAAGGATACGCAGTATTTT.

V usage is TRBV6-5 and J usage is TRBJ2-7; D might be TRBD2 (6 bases). There are 14 residues in the CDR3. Germline lookup yields CDR1 MNHEY and CDR2 SVGAGI. Deletions cut 5 bases from V and 2 bases from J, with 13 bases between. CDR3 sequence (DNA): TGTGCCAGCAGTCCCCGCGGGATCACCTACGAGCAGTACTTC. Protein product: CASSPRGITYEQYF.

This clone has only a few counts. The CDR3 here is CASSLDWDGSYEQYF. The DNA of the CDR3 is TGCGCCAGCAGCTTGGATTGGGACGGCTCCTACGAGCAGTACTTC. V is TRBV5-1 and J is TRBJ2-7; D possibly uses TRBD1 or TRBD2 (5 bases each). V was trimmed by 0 bases and J by 0 bases, leaving 10 bases between them. From germline, CDR1 is SGHRS and CDR2 YFSETQ. The CDR3 totals 15 residues.

Points on this clone: At one boundary the junction diverges from the germline segment, which might be a read error. V gene TRBV28 combines with J gene TRBJ2-7, with D perhaps matching TRBD2 (6 bases). The CDR3 totals 14 residues. Germline V CDR1 and CDR2: MDHEN, SYDVKM. CDR3 sequence reads: CASRGSTGTYEQCF. The CDR3 DNA reads as TGTGCCTCCCGGGGGTCTACGGGGACCTACGAGCAGTGCTTC.

This chain links TRBV6-5 with TRBJ2-7, with TRBD1 matching over 7 bases. V gave up 5 bases and J gave up 7 bases; unmatched junction bases: 5. Germline CDR1 and CDR2: MNHEY and SVGAGI. The CDR3 spans 12 residues. CDR3 coding DNA: TGTGCCAGCAGTCGGGACAGAGGTGAGCAGTACTTC. Its protein is CASSRDRGEQYF.

This clone showed up just once. V is TRBV6-1 and J is TRBJ2-7, with TRBD2 matching 13 bases. CDR1 and CDR2 (germline): MNHNS, SASEGT. This CDR3 has 13 amino acids. Trimming removed 10 bases from V and 3 bases from J; junction bases left unmatched: 3. CDR3 nucleotides: TGTGCCACCAGGACTAGCGGGGGCTACGAGCAGTACTTC. This gives the protein CATRTSGGYEQYF.

V gene TRBV10-3 combines with J gene TRBJ1-5; TRBD1 matches 8 bases. The CDR3 contains 16 residues. The germline V gene encodes CDR1 ENHRY and CDR2 SYGVKD. V was clipped by 0 bases and J by 4 bases; unmatched bases: 5. The CDR3 is CAISESSGGPNQPQHF. As DNA, the CDR3 is TGTGCCATCAGTGAGTCTTCAGGGGGCCCTAATCAGCCCCAGCATTTT.

V is TRBV15 and J is TRBJ2-3; possible D gene TRBD1, 5 bases. Germline-derived CDR1 and CDR2 are LNHNV and YYDKDF (reference sequence). The CDR3 is 16 residues long. V lost 1 base and J 4 bases, leaving 15 bases between the germline ends. CDR3 in DNA: TGTGCCACCAGCAGAGCCCCGGCCAGGGCCCCAGATACGCAGTATTTT. It codes for CATSRAPARAPDTQYF. Full variable domain (remainder filled in from reference TRBV15 and TRBJ2-3): DAMVIQNPRYQVTQFGKPVTLSCSQTLNHNVMYWYQQKSSQAPKLLFHYYDKDFNNEADTPDNFQSRRPNTSFCFLDIRSPGLGDTAMYLCATSRAPARAPDTQYFGPGTRLTVL.

This clone occurred once. This chain uses TRBV27 with TRBJ1-6; D gene ambiguous. The CDR3 is 12 residues long. From germline, CDR1 is MNHEY and CDR2 SMNVEV (reference sequence). V shed 5 bases and J shed 7 bases, with 6 bases lying between them. The CDR3: CASSQRNSPLHF. CDR3 in DNA: TGTGCCAGCAGTCAGAGGAATTCACCCCTCCACTTT.

The chain recombines TRBV6-5 with TRBJ2-7; D might be TRBD2 (6 bases). The CDR3 spans 14 residues. Trimming removed 6 bases at V and 0 bases at J, with 12 bases between. Germline CDR1 MNHEY, CDR2 SVGAGI. The CDR3 bases are TGTGCCAGCAGCCCGGCGGGGTACTCCTACGAGCAGTACTTC. It encodes CASSPAGYSYEQYF.

The V call is TRBV6-6, the J call TRBJ1-6, with D possibly being TRBD1 (5 bases). This CDR3 has 14 amino acids. CDR1 and CDR2 (germline): MNHNY, SVGAGI (reference sequence). The V end was cut by 8 bases, the J end by 8 bases, with 16 bases between. CDR3 protein: CASGRGIGDSPLHF. CDR3 bases: TGTGCCAGCGGGAGGGGAATCGGGGATTCACCCCTCCACTTT.

V is TRBV6-1 and J is TRBJ2-7; no firm D call. Germline loops: CDR1 MNHNS, CDR2 SASEGT. V was shortened by 2 bases and J by 4 bases, with 9 bases between the two germline ends. This CDR3 spans 13 amino acids. For the CDR3, the DNA is TGTGCCAGCAGTGAATCGTCTAGGTACGAGCAGTACTTC. This codes for CASSESSRYEQYF.

V gene TRBV5-1 combines with J gene TRBJ2-5, with 8 positions matching TRBD2. Unmatched junction bases numbered 9, after V lost 4 bases and J lost 4 bases. CDR3 length: 15 amino acids. In germline, CDR1 is SGHRS, CDR2 YFSETQ. The CDR3 here is CASSPGGVIRETQYF. The CDR3 bases are TGCGCCAGCAGCCCCGGGGGGGTCATAAGAGAGACCCAGTACTTC.

This clone is medium-sized within its sample. The CDR3 sequence is CASSVSESQPQHF. The DNA of the CDR3 is TGTGCCAGCAGTGTGTCAGAGAGTCAGCCCCAGCATTTT. J is TRBJ1-5 and V is TRBV2; D is undetermined. This CDR3 has 13 amino acids. From germline, CDR1 is SNHLY and CDR2 FYNNEI. V lost 4 bases and J lost 6, with 10 bases in between.

The chain couples TRBV6-5 to TRBJ1-3; 7 bases are shared with TRBD1. The CDR3 totals 14 residues. Losses at the gene ends were 7 bases for V and 1 base for J; bases not matched to a gene: 4. CDR1 and CDR2 from the germline V gene are MNHEY and SVGAGI. The CDR3 loop is CASKSTGSGNTIYF. CDR3 DNA sequence: TGTGCCAGCAAATCGACAGGGTCTGGAAACACCATATATTTT.

This clone was recorded only once. The chain is built from TRBV6-5 and TRBJ1-1; TRBD1 matches at 7 bases. Looked up from germline, CDR1 is MNHEY and CDR2 is SVGAGI. J lost 5 bases, V lost 0 bases, and 9 bases had no gene match. The CDR3 has 16 residues. CDR3 in amino acids: CASSYSPGGTGTEAFF. The DNA for the CDR3 is TGTGCCAGCAGTTACTCGCCAGGGGGGACGGGGACTGAAGCTTTCTTT.

The genes are TRBV6-6 and TRBJ2-7; D may be TRBD1 (5 bases). Trimming shortened V by 6 bases and J by 6 bases, and 9 bases separated the two germline ends. Germline V gives CDR1 MNHNY, CDR2 SVGAGI (reference sequence). CDR3 length: 11 residues. The DNA of the CDR3 is TGTGCCAGCAGGGGGCCCCGCGAGCAGTACTTC. Protein sequence: CASRGPREQYF.

The V call is TRBV11-2, the J call TRBJ2-3; weak D call: TRBD2 (5 bases). Germline values: CDR1 SGHAT, CDR2 FQNNGV. V shed 2 bases and J shed 2 bases, with 11 bases lying between them. This CDR3 region has 15 residues. In DNA form, the CDR3 reads TGTGCCAGCAGCTTAAGGTGGGGAGACACAGATACGCAGTATTTT. Residues: CASSLRWGDTDTQYF.

CDR3 DNA: TGTGCCTGGGGAACAGGGATCTACGAGCAGTACTTC. Its translation: CAWGTGIYEQYF. The V and J genes are TRBV30 and TRBJ2-7, with D perhaps matching TRBD1 (6 bases). Germline V gene data show CDR1 as GTSNPN and CDR2 as SVGIG (reference sequence). The CDR3 sequence is 12 residues long. V lost 5 bases to trimming and J lost 3 bases, with 11 bases between them.

CDR3 in DNA: TGTGCCAGCAGTGGTTGGGACACCAACTACGAGCAGTACTTC. This translates into CASSGWDTNYEQYF. This rearrangement joins TRBV16 to TRBJ2-7; perhaps TRBD1 as D (6 bases). Trimming removed 6 bases at V and 3 bases at J, with 15 bases between. Per the germline V gene, CDR1 is KGHSY and CDR2 is FQNENV. The CDR3 runs to 14 residues.

This clone was seen only a few times. This sequence joins TRBV6-5 and TRBJ1-1; D might be TRBD1 (5 bases). The germline V gene encodes CDR1 MNHEY and CDR2 SVGAGI. V was shortened by 6 bases and J by 8 bases, with 10 bases between the two germline ends. The CDR3 runs 11 residues. The chain's CDR3 is CASSTGLEAFF. DNA of the CDR3: TGTGCCAGCAGCACAGGTTTGGAAGCTTTCTTT.

This chain connects TRBV7-3 to TRBJ2-5, with TRBD2 identical over 7 bases. CDR3 length: 14 residues. V gave up 5 bases and J gave up 1 base; unmatched junction bases: 4. CDR1 and CDR2 from the germline V gene are SGHTA and FQGTGA. The CDR3 nucleotides are TGTGCCAGCAGCCCTAGCGGAGCCCAAGAGACCCAGTACTTC. Its protein product is CASSPSGAQETQYF.

The chain combines TRBV6-1 with TRBJ1-1; D call uncertain. The CDR3 is made up of 14 amino acids. Germline V gene data show CDR1 as MNHNS and CDR2 as SASEGT. V lost 4 bases and J lost 3, with 12 bases in between. The CDR3 DNA is TGTGCCAGCAGTGGTCCCCGGGAGGACACTGAAGCTTTCTTT. Protein product: CASSGPREDTEAFF.

This clone was seen only once. V and J are TRBV5-1 and TRBJ2-2, with 10 bases aligning to TRBD2. CDR3 length: 18 residues. V lost 0 bases to trimming and J lost 5 bases; unmatched junction nucleotides: 10. Germline CDR1 SGHRS, CDR2 YFSETQ. For the CDR3, the DNA is TGCGCCAGCAGCTTGGCCCTATCTAGCGGGAGAGGGACCGGGGAGCTGTTTTTT. Translated: CASSLALSSGRGTGELFF. Combining the CDR3 with reference TRBV5-1 and TRBJ2-2 gives the whole variable domain KAGVTQTPRYLIKTRGQQVTLSCSPISGHRSVSWYQQTPGQGLQFLFEYFSETQRNKGNFPGRFSGRQFSNSRSEMNVSTLELGDSALYLCASSLALSSGRGTGELFFGEGSRLTVL.

This clone was seen a single time. The chain combines TRBV6-5 with TRBJ2-2; the match to TRBD1 covers 9 bases. CDR1 and CDR2 from the germline V gene are MNHEY and SVGAGI. V was pared by 8 bases and J by 2 bases, with 6 bases of the junction left unmatched. The CDR3 spans 15 residues. The CDR3 loop is CASSRTGVNTGELFF. The CDR3 nucleotides are TGTGCCAGCTCCCGGACAGGGGTTAACACCGGGGAGCTGTTTTTT.

The chain couples TRBV5-1 to TRBJ2-1; the D is unclear. Germline V gene sequence: CDR1 SGHRS, CDR2 YFSETQ. The CDR3 has 13 amino acids. Between the trimmed V and J ends, which lost 0 bases and 8 bases, there was a span of 9 bases. The CDR3 loop reads CASSLVGSYEQFF. The CDR3 DNA reads as TGCGCCAGCAGCTTGGTAGGTAGTTATGAGCAGTTCTTC.

The chain joins TRBV10-1 to TRBJ2-3; D is uncertain. The CDR3 runs 13 residues. The V gene lost 4 bases and the J gene lost 5 bases, with 10 bases spanning the gap. Germline V gene lookup returns CDR1 WNHNN and CDR2 SYGVQD (reference sequence). The CDR3 DNA is TGCGCCAGCAGTGGAAGTTCTGAAGATACGCAGTATTTT. This encodes CASSGSSEDTQYF.

The chain's CDR3 is CASSLPPRDTEAFF. CDR3 in DNA: TGTGCCAGCAGTTTACCCCCTAGGGACACTGAAGCTTTCTTT. The chain couples TRBV11-2 to TRBJ1-1; unclear D gene. CDR3 length: 14 residues. Deletions cut 6 bases from V and 3 bases from J, with 14 bases between. The V gene's germline CDR1 is SGHAT and CDR2 FQNNGV.

A few counts support this clone. The chain employs TRBV5-1 and TRBJ2-1, with D perhaps matching TRBD1 or TRBD2 (5 bases each). Germline-derived CDR1 and CDR2 are SGHRS and YFSETQ. Trimming cost V 4 bases and J 8 bases, with 19 bases left between them. The CDR3 has 15 residues. For the CDR3, the DNA is TGCGCCAGCAGCGGGGGTCGGGGAGCCCAGGATGAGCAGTTCTTC. Encoded protein: CASSGGRGAQDEQFF.

The rearrangement links TRBV7-2 to TRBJ2-7; 8 bases match TRBD2. The V gene's germline CDR1 is SGHTA and CDR2 FQGNSA. The CDR3 totals 16 residues. V was clipped by 5 bases and J by 1 base; unmatched bases: 10. The CDR3 DNA reads TGTGCCAGCAGCGTTAGGAGTAGCGGGGCATCCTACGAGCAGTACTTC. Amino acid sequence: CASSVRSSGASYEQYF.